These 6 T cell receptor beta chains came from one sample sequenced in a study of blood T cell repertoires in COVID-19 (dated by TCRdb to the early 2020s). Library prep was done by the immunoSEQ multiplex PCR assay. Imported from immuneACCESS, the table was reduced by TCRdb to in-frame sequences with V and J called. These copies leave out some clones; in studies compared against another copy, an unresolved V gene accounts for under half, and the cause of the remainder is not known. Across this sample there are approximately 240,000 clones, with around nine tenths seen only once. Jointly, the top ten make up under 2.5% of the sample. Source material: PBMCs or T cells enriched from blood (not recorded which). These receptors were taken from a woman between 18 and 29 years old who had recovered from COVID-19.

J is TRBJ2-7 and V is TRBV11-3; tentative D call: TRBD1 (7 bases). The CDR3 consists of 19 residues. Trimming removed 4 bases at V and 3 bases at J, with 28 bases between. Germline loops: CDR1 SGHNT, CDR2 YENEEA. CDR3 nucleotide sequence: TGTGCCAGCAGCTCCGACGGACAGGCAACCCGGGGGCGTCTCTACGAGCAGTACTTC. Translation gives CASSSDGQATRGRLYEQYF. The full variable domain, in which reference TRBV11-3 and TRBJ2-7 provide the parts outside the CDR3, is EAGVVQSPRYKIIEKKQPVAFWCNPISGHNTLYWYLQNLGQGPELLIRYENEEAVDDSQLPKDRFSAERLKGVDSTLKIQPAELGDSAVYLCASSSDGQATRGRLYEQYFGPGTRLTVT.

As for this clone: Relative to the germline gene, one junction end is altered; a read error may explain this. V usage is TRBV15 and J usage is TRBJ1-1, with 10 bases matching TRBD1. The CDR3 spans 13 residues. CDR1 is LNHNV, CDR2 YYDKDF, per germline (reference sequence). For the CDR3, the DNA is TGTGCCACCAGCTACGGGACAGGGGACCGTCCCCTCTTT. This sequence encodes CATSYGTGDRPLF.

V is TRBV18 and J is TRBJ1-1; maybe TRBD1 (5 bases). The germline V and J ends were trimmed by 6 bases and 7 bases, with 18 bases remaining between them. The CDR3 is 14 residues long. The germline gives CDR1 KGHSH, CDR2 LQKENI. The CDR3 here is CASSPQGGGDEAFF. The CDR3 coding sequence is TGTGCCAGCTCCCCGCAGGGCGGAGGGGATGAAGCTTTCTTT.

This clone was counted a few times. CDR3 DNA sequence: TGTGCCAGCAGTCCGGGTACCTACGAGCAGTACTTC. Protein product: CASSPGTYEQYF. The J gene is TRBJ2-7, the V gene TRBV7-9; no clear D. The CDR3 loop spans 12 amino acids. CDR1 and CDR2 from the germline V gene are SEHNR and FQNEAQ (reference sequence). The germline V and J ends were trimmed by 6 bases and 2 bases, with 8 bases remaining between them.

The genes are TRBV18 and TRBJ2-2, with D perhaps matching TRBD1 (6 bases). Looked up from germline, CDR1 is KGHSH and CDR2 is LQKENI. This CDR3 region has 16 residues. Trimming took off 3 bases at V and 7 bases at J, with 18 bases between the two ends. The CDR3 loop is CASSPQGIGAIGELFF. CDR3 DNA sequence: TGTGCCAGCTCACCGCAGGGGATTGGCGCGATCGGGGAGCTGTTTTTT.

This clone was recorded once. The chain combines TRBV3-1 (or the pseudogene TRBV3-2) with TRBJ2-2; TRBD2 agrees at 9 bases. The ends lost 3 bases at V and 4 bases at J; junction bases unmatched: 6. Germline CDR1 is LGHDT and CDR2 is YNNKEL (reference sequence). The CDR3 is 16 amino acids. CDR3 coding DNA: TGTGCCAGCAGCCACCCCCCTAGCGGGACCACCGGGGAGCTGTTTTTT. As protein: CASSHPPSGTTGELFF.